Below are 30 T cell receptor beta chains sequenced from a single sample in a study of blood T cell repertoires in COVID-19. Produced via immunoSEQ multiplex PCR; TCRdb's table is partial and in-frame only. This sample yields roughly 64,000 clones, of which about three quarters are seen a single time; approximately 5.6% belongs to the top ten. Sequenced input: peripheral blood. These TCRs come from a human donor in a cohort sampled during active COVID-19.

The V gene is TRBV4-1, the J gene TRBJ2-5, with a tentative D call TRBD1 (5 bases). The length of the CDR3 is 14 residues. The ends were cut back, 3 bases at V and 3 bases at J, with 11 bases in the middle. The V gene's germline CDR1 is MGHRA and CDR2 YSYEKL. The CDR3 region has the DNA TGCGCCAGCAGCCAGGGGTCAGGGAAAGAGACCCAGTACTTC. Translating gives CASSQGSGKETQYF.

This clone has only one observation. This chain uses TRBV6-5 with TRBJ2-7; D may be TRBD1 (6 bases). The CDR3 spans 13 residues. Germline CDR1 is MNHEY and CDR2 is SVGAGI. Trimming removed 10 bases at V and 7 bases at J, with 20 bases between. CDR3 amino acids: CATILVGAGEQYF. CDR3 nucleotide sequence: TGTGCCACCATCCTTGTGGGGGCAGGTGAGCAGTACTTC.

The rearrangement uses TRBV5-4 and TRBJ2-7, with D perhaps matching TRBD1 (6 bases). Between the trimmed V and J ends, which lost 4 bases and 2 bases, there was a span of 19 bases. Germline values: CDR1 SGHNT, CDR2 YYREEE (reference sequence). The CDR3 spans 16 residues. The CDR3: CASSPEQGFYPYEQYF. The CDR3 nucleotides are TGTGCCAGCAGCCCGGAACAGGGTTTTTACCCCTACGAGCAGTACTTC. Full variable domain (remainder filled in from reference TRBV5-4 and TRBJ2-7): ETGVTQSPTHLIKTRGQQVTLRCSSQSGHNTVSWYQQALGQGPQFIFQYYREEENGRGNFPPRFSGLQFPNYSSELNVNALELDDSALYLCASSPEQGFYPYEQYFGPGTRLTVT.

This chain connects TRBV7-9 to TRBJ2-7, with TRBD2 matching 10 bases. Unmatched junction bases numbered 5, after V lost 5 bases and J lost 4 bases. Looked up from germline, CDR1 is SEHNR and CDR2 is FQNEAQ (reference sequence). This CDR3 comprises 14 residues. CDR3 nucleotides: TGTGCCAGCAGCAGACTAGCGGGCGGGTACGAGCAGTACTTC. It specifies CASSRLAGGYEQYF.

This sequence joins TRBV11-2 and TRBJ2-4; weak D call: TRBD1 (5 bases). Germline V gene data show CDR1 as SGHAT and CDR2 as FQNNGV. V lost 0 bases to trimming and J lost 4 bases, with 19 bases between them. The CDR3 runs 18 residues. The CDR3 protein is CASSLEVGAFPEKNIQYF. The CDR3 DNA sequence: TGTGCCAGCAGCTTAGAGGTTGGGGCCTTCCCAGAAAAAAACATTCAGTACTTC. The variable domain in full, with the rest retrieved from reference TRBV11-2 and TRBJ2-4, is EAGVAQSPRYKIIEKRQSVAFWCNPISGHATLYWYQQILGQGPKLLIQFQNNGVVDDSQLPKDRFSAERLKGVDSTLKIQPAKLEDSAVYLCASSLEVGAFPEKNIQYFGAGTRLSVL.

The V gene is TRBV20-1, the J gene TRBJ1-1, with D perhaps TRBD1 (5 bases). The CDR3 length is 13 residues. Germline CDR1 DFQATT, CDR2 SNEGSKA (reference sequence). V shed 3 bases and J shed 5 bases, with 13 bases lying between them. The CDR3 nucleotides are TGCAGTGCTAGTCAGGGTACTGGGACTGAAGCTTTCTTT. It translates to CSASQGTGTEAFF.

This clone has only a few counts. The chain joins TRBV5-4 to TRBJ2-2; 8 bases map to TRBD1. Trimming removed 4 bases from V and 7 bases from J; junction bases left unmatched: 6. This CDR3 comprises 14 residues. CDR1 is SGHNT and CDR2 is YYREEE in the germline V gene (reference sequence). This CDR3 reads CASSIRDRFGELFF. The CDR3 nucleotides read TGTGCCAGCAGCATCCGGGACAGGTTCGGGGAGCTGTTTTTT.

J is TRBJ2-6 and V is TRBV5-6, with D perhaps TRBD2 (5 bases). This CDR3 is 16 amino acids long. The germline V and J ends were trimmed by 4 bases and 2 bases, with 13 bases remaining between them. Germline loops: CDR1 SGHDT, CDR2 YYEEEE. CDR3 region: CASSRGSVTGANVLTF. CDR3 DNA: TGTGCCAGCAGCCGGGGTTCTGTTACTGGGGCCAACGTCCTGACTTTC.

The chain combines TRBV30 with TRBJ1-2, with 7 bases that match TRBD1. The CDR3 has 13 residues. The germline V gene has CDR1 GTSNPN and CDR2 SVGIG (reference sequence). V lost 3 bases and J lost 4; bases outside the gene matches: 5. In DNA, the CDR3 is TGTGCCTGGAGCCCCGCAGGGGGCTATGGCTACACCTTC. Encoded protein: CAWSPAGGYGYTF. Looking up the rest from reference TRBV30 and TRBJ1-2 gives the full variable domain: SQTIHQWPATLVQPVGSPLSLECTVEGTSNPNLYWYRQAAGRGLQLLFYSVGIGQISSEVPQNLSASRPQDRQFILSSKKLLLSDSGFYLCAWSPAGGYGYTFGSGTRLTVV.

The chain carries TRBV19 and TRBJ1-5; 10 bases map to TRBD1. V trimming: 2 bases; J trimming: 6 bases; junction bases outside the gene matches: 7. Germline V gene lookup returns CDR1 LNHDA and CDR2 SQIVND (reference sequence). This CDR3 is built from 16 residues. Here the CDR3 reads CASSIQPGTGVQPQHF. In DNA form, the CDR3 reads TGTGCCAGTAGTATACAACCCGGGACAGGGGTTCAGCCCCAGCATTTT.

This chain joins TRBV19 and TRBJ1-5; D may be TRBD1 (5 bases). V was shortened by 6 bases and J by 6 bases, with 15 bases between the two germline ends. CDR1 LNHDA and CDR2 SQIVND come from the germline V gene (reference sequence). The CDR3 sequence is 14 residues long. Written as DNA, the CDR3 is TGTGCCAGTAGATTAGGCGGGGCGGCTCAGCCCCAGCATTTT. It yields the protein CASRLGGAAQPQHF.

The chain carries TRBV18 and TRBJ2-5, with 12 bases fitting TRBD2. V trimming: 4 bases; J trimming: 5 bases; junction bases outside the gene matches: 14. CDR1 and CDR2 (germline): KGHSH, LQKENI. The CDR3 sequence is 18 residues long. The CDR3 DNA reads TGTGCCAGCTCACTGACTAGCGGGGGATCACCGTCGGGGGAGACCCAGTACTTC. Translation gives CASSLTSGGSPSGETQYF.

The J gene is TRBJ2-3, the V gene TRBV4-2; 12 bases are shared with TRBD2. The CDR3 has 17 residues. The germline V gene encodes CDR1 LGHNA and CDR2 YNFKEQ. Germline trimming cut 0 bases from V and 2 bases from J; bases unmatched to any gene: 3. The CDR3 protein is CASSQDPSGGATDTQYF. CDR3 DNA sequence: TGTGCCAGCAGCCAAGACCCTAGCGGGGGGGCCACAGATACGCAGTATTTT.

This clone was seen repeatedly, ten times or more. This chain links TRBV2 with TRBJ1-2; TRBD1 aligns across 9 bases. The CDR3 is 15 amino acids. J was trimmed by 5 bases and V by 5 bases; bases with no gene match: 9. Germline-derived CDR1 and CDR2 are SNHLY and FYNNEI. The CDR3 region has the DNA TGTGCCAGCAGTCGACCGGGACAGGGAAAGTATGGCTACACCTTC. It specifies CASSRPGQGKYGYTF.

This chain connects TRBV15 to TRBJ2-6; possible D gene TRBD1, 5 bases. Germline V CDR1 and CDR2: LNHNV, YYDKDF (reference sequence). V gave up 4 bases and J gave up 0 bases, with 16 bases separating them. CDR3 length: 18 residues. CDR3 DNA sequence: TGTGCCACCAGCAAGAGTTGGACAACCTCCTCTGGGGCCAACGTCCTGACTTTC. This gives the protein CATSKSWTTSSGANVLTF.

This clone appeared a few times. The J gene is TRBJ1-1, the V gene TRBV2; 10 bases match TRBD1. The J segment lost 1 base and the V segment lost 2 bases, leaving 1 base of the junction unmatched. The CDR3 consists of 15 residues. Germline assignment: CDR1 SNHLY and CDR2 FYNNEI. CDR3 protein: CASSERTGGNTEAFF. The CDR3, as DNA: TGTGCCAGCAGTGAACGGACAGGGGGGAACACTGAAGCTTTCTTT.

V usage is TRBV30 and J usage is TRBJ1-5; D might be TRBD1 (6 bases). Germline V gives CDR1 GTSNPN, CDR2 SVGIG (reference sequence). V gave up 1 base and J gave up 6 bases, with 13 bases separating them. This CDR3 has 14 residues. The CDR3 bases are TGTGCCTGGAGTGACGAGGAACAGGGTCAGCCCCAGCATTTT. Protein: CAWSDEEQGQPQHF.

The CDR3 region has the DNA TGTGCCAGCAGTCCCCCAGGGGGCATCAATCAGCCCCAGCATTTT. Translated, it gives CASSPPGGINQPQHF. This sequence joins TRBV6-2 or TRBV6-3 and TRBJ1-5; 8 bases map to TRBD1. The CDR3 has 15 residues. The V and J ends lost 5 bases and 3 bases, in that order; junction bases with no gene match: 6. The germline V gene encodes CDR1 MNHEY and CDR2 SVGEGT.

V and J are TRBV19 and TRBJ2-4; TRBD1 matches at 9 bases. This CDR3 comprises 14 residues. Trimming removed 4 bases from V and 9 bases from J; junction bases left unmatched: 7. Germline-derived CDR1 and CDR2 are LNHDA and SQIVND (reference sequence). This CDR3 reads CASSTGTGRVIQYF. CDR3 bases: TGTGCCAGTAGTACCGGGACAGGGAGGGTCATTCAGTACTTC.

The chain employs TRBV19 and TRBJ1-6; 9 nucleotides match TRBD1. Looked up from germline, CDR1 is LNHDA and CDR2 is SQIVND (reference sequence). The CDR3 spans 17 residues. V lost 4 bases to trimming and J lost 9 bases; unmatched junction nucleotides: 13. CDR3 in amino acids: CASSTTGTGTIGSPLHF. The CDR3 bases are TGTGCCAGTAGTACCACCGGGACAGGGACAATAGGTTCACCCCTCCACTTT.

The chain links TRBV5-1 to TRBJ2-7; 9 bases align to TRBD1. There are 16 residues in the CDR3. V was clipped by 4 bases and J by 9 bases; unmatched bases: 17. Germline V gene lookup returns CDR1 SGHRS and CDR2 YFSETQ. This CDR3 reads CASSPHPGQGPSGQYF. For the CDR3, the DNA is TGCGCCAGCAGCCCACACCCGGGACAGGGTCCCTCGGGGCAGTACTTC. The variable domain in full, with the rest retrieved from reference TRBV5-1 and TRBJ2-7, is KAGVTQTPRYLIKTRGQQVTLSCSPISGHRSVSWYQQTPGQGLQFLFEYFSETQRNKGNFPGRFSGRQFSNSRSEMNVSTLELGDSALYLCASSPHPGQGPSGQYFGPGTRLTVT.

V usage is TRBV5-1 and J usage is TRBJ2-5; 7 nucleotides agree with TRBD1. V gave up 0 bases and J gave up 2 bases; unmatched junction bases: 1. The CDR3 runs 14 residues. Germline CDR1 and CDR2: SGHRS and YFSETQ. The CDR3 region is CASSLDRGQETQYF. In DNA, the CDR3 is TGCGCCAGCAGCTTGGACAGGGGTCAAGAGACCCAGTACTTC.

A few counts support this clone. The gene calls are TRBV7-2 and TRBJ2-1, with 13 bases aligning to TRBD2. V dropped 1 base and J dropped 15; count of bases not matched to a gene: 9. Germline assignment: CDR1 SGHTA and CDR2 FQGNSA. The CDR3 has 15 residues. CDR3 sequence reads: CASSLEGLAGDPWFF. CDR3 nucleotides: TGTGCCAGCAGCTTAGAAGGACTAGCGGGGGACCCTTGGTTCTTC.

The J gene is TRBJ1-2, the V gene TRBV5-1; D unresolved. The CDR3 is 14 amino acids. Germline V gene sequence: CDR1 SGHRS, CDR2 YFSETQ. V was cut by 0 bases and J by 10 bases, with 16 bases left in between. The chain's CDR3 is CASSLAQTTQYYTF. CDR3 DNA: TGCGCCAGCAGCTTGGCCCAAACGACACAGTACTACACCTTC.

V is TRBV2 and J is TRBJ1-5, with unresolved D. Germline V gives CDR1 SNHLY, CDR2 FYNNEI. This CDR3 has 14 residues. V was cut by 4 bases and J by 3 bases, with 10 bases left in between. The DNA of the CDR3 is TGTGCCAGCAGTGTGCGGCGGTACAATCAGCCCCAGCATTTT. Amino acid sequence: CASSVRRYNQPQHF. Variable domain in full (rest from reference TRBV2 and TRBJ1-5): EPEVTQTPSHQVTQMGQEVILRCVPISNHLYFYWYRQILGQKVEFLVSFYNNEISEKSEIFDDQFSVERPDGSNFTLKIRSTKLEDSAMYFCASSVRRYNQPQHFGDGTRLSIL.

The chain recombines TRBV6-1 with TRBJ2-1; tentatively, D is TRBD1 (6 bases). CDR1 is MNHNS and CDR2 is SASEGT in the germline V gene. This CDR3 has 13 amino acids. V was shortened by 3 bases and J by 6 bases, with 9 bases between the two germline ends. DNA for the CDR3: TGTGCCAGCAGTGACGTCAGGGGCAATGAGCAGTTCTTC. Translation: CASSDVRGNEQFF.

This clone was observed a few times. The chain is built from TRBV6-1 and TRBJ2-3; D is ambiguous. Trimming shortened V by 2 bases and J by 3 bases, and 9 bases separated the two germline ends. CDR1 and CDR2 from the germline V gene are MNHNS and SASEGT. This CDR3 is built from 14 residues. The CDR3 region has the DNA TGTGCCAGCAGTGAATTGATAGAGACAGATACGCAGTATTTT. It specifies CASSELIETDTQYF.

The chain uses TRBV6-1 and TRBJ2-3, with unresolved D. Germline V gene sequence: CDR1 MNHNS, CDR2 SASEGT. Trimming took 2 bases from V and 2 from J, leaving 11 bases between them. This CDR3 comprises 15 residues. The CDR3 nucleotides are TGTGCCAGCAGTGAACTGCGTAGAGACACAGATACGCAGTATTTT. Translation: CASSELRRDTDTQYF.

V gene TRBV5-1 combines with J gene TRBJ2-1; D is unresolved. V gave up 5 bases and J gave up 7 bases, with 16 bases separating them. Germline V CDR1 and CDR2: SGHRS, YFSETQ. The CDR3 runs to 14 residues. The CDR3 spells CASRTTQVKNEQFF. The CDR3 DNA is TGCGCCAGCAGGACCACTCAGGTTAAGAATGAGCAGTTCTTC.

This rearrangement joins TRBV27 to TRBJ2-7; TRBD2 is a possible D gene (6 bases). Germline CDR1 is MNHEY and CDR2 is SMNVEV (reference sequence). Trimming took 5 bases from V and 2 from J, leaving 16 bases between them. This CDR3 region has 15 residues. The CDR3 spells CASSRASGRTYEQYF. The CDR3 nucleotides read TGTGCCAGCAGTAGGGCCAGCGGGCGAACCTACGAGCAGTACTTC.